Listed below are T cell receptor beta chains from one sample, sequenced in a study of blood T cell repertoires in COVID-19. Sequencing was performed with immunoSEQ multiplex PCR; in TCRdb, only in-frame clones are kept and a portion is missing. The sample has 140,000 to 150,000 clones, roughly 88% seen once. Input material: peripheral blood. All receptors derive from a man between 65 and 80 years old with acute or convalescent COVID-19. The CDR3 runs from the conserved cysteine through the conserved F or W. The D gene is left open where the match is weak. Only some rows state a clone size, as once, few, many or a class for expanded clones.

clone size: NA; J gene: TRBJ2-1; V gene: TRBV11-2; D gene: TRBD2; CDR3 length: 15; CDR3 DNA: TGTGCCAGCAGGCCAGCTAGCGGGAGATGGAATGAGCAGTTCTTC; CDR3 protein: CASRPASGRWNEQFF
clone size: NA; J gene: TRBJ2-7; V gene: TRBV10-2; D gene: NA; CDR3 length: 14; CDR3 DNA: TGCGCCAGCAGTGAGTTTCAGGGGTCCTACGAGCAGTACTTC; CDR3 protein: CASSEFQGSYEQYF
clone size: NA; J gene: TRBJ1-4; V gene: TRBV4-1; D gene: TRBD1; CDR3 length: 18; CDR3 DNA: TGCGCCAGCAGCCAAGGGAGGGACAGGGGGCTTTCTAATGAAAAACTGTTTTTT; CDR3 protein: CASSQGRDRGLSNEKLFF
clone size: NA; J gene: TRBJ1-3; V gene: TRBV28; D gene: NA; CDR3 length: 16; CDR3 DNA: TGTGCCAGCAGCCTCGCGGACAGAGTTTCTGGAAACACCATATATTTT; CDR3 protein: CASSLADRVSGNTIYF
clone size: NA; J gene: TRBJ1-5; V gene: TRBV28; D gene: NA; CDR3 length: 14; CDR3 DNA: TGTGCCAGCAGTTTATCCACAGGGAGCTGGCCCCAGCATTTT; CDR3 protein: CASSLSTGSWPQHF
clone size: once; J gene: TRBJ1-1; V gene: TRBV6-5; D gene: TRBD1; CDR3 length: 13; CDR3 DNA: TGTGCCAGCAGGACAGGGGGAAACACTGAAGCTTTCTTT; CDR3 protein: CASRTGGNTEAFF
clone size: once; J gene: TRBJ2-2; V gene: TRBV28; D gene: NA; CDR3 length: 16; CDR3 DNA: TGTGCCAGCAGTTTAGGAGGCAGGCGAACGACCGGGGAGCTGTTTTTT; CDR3 protein: CASSLGGRRTTGELFF
clone size: NA; J gene: TRBJ1-4; V gene: TRBV7-9; D gene: NA; CDR3 length: 16; CDR3 DNA: TGTGCCAGCAGCTTAGGGAGGGCAGCTATAAATGAAAAACTGTTTTTT; CDR3 protein: CASSLGRAAINEKLFF
clone size: NA; J gene: TRBJ2-3; V gene: TRBV3-1/TRBV3-2; D gene: NA; CDR3 length: 16; CDR3 DNA: TGTGCCACTCGAAGTTCCCGGGGAAGCGGTCCAGATACGCAGTATTTT; CDR3 protein: CATRSSRGSGPDTQYF
clone size: NA; J gene: TRBJ1-1; V gene: TRBV3-1/TRBV3-2; D gene: NA; CDR3 length: 13; CDR3 DNA: TGTGCCAGCAGCCAACTAAGACAGACTGAAGCTTTCTTT; CDR3 protein: CASSQLRQTEAFF
clone size: once; J gene: TRBJ1-1; V gene: TRBV5-1; D gene: NA; CDR3 length: 15; CDR3 DNA: TGCGCCAGCAGCTTGAGAGGACAGCAGAACACTGAAGCTTTCTTT; CDR3 protein: CASSLRGQQNTEAFF
clone size: NA; J gene: TRBJ2-7; V gene: TRBV3-1/TRBV3-2; D gene: TRBD1; CDR3 length: 15; CDR3 DNA: TGTGCCAGCAGCCGATTAGGACAGGGTGAGTCCGAGCAGTACTTC; CDR3 protein: CASSRLGQGESEQYF
clone size: NA; J gene: TRBJ1-1; V gene: TRBV29-1; D gene: NA; CDR3 length: 13; CDR3 DNA: TGCAGCGTTGAGGAACAGCCGGACACTGAAGCTTTCTTT; CDR3 protein: CSVEEQPDTEAFF
clone size: NA; J gene: TRBJ2-3; V gene: TRBV9; D gene: TRBD1; CDR3 length: 14; CDR3 DNA: TGTGCCAGCAGCGCCGCGACAGGGACAGATACGCAGTATTTT; CDR3 protein: CASSAATGTDTQYF
clone size: NA; J gene: TRBJ2-2; V gene: TRBV28; D gene: TRBD1; CDR3 length: 16; CDR3 DNA: TGTGCCAGCAGTCCACGGGCAGGGGGCGCGGACGGGGAGCTGTTTTTT; CDR3 protein: CASSPRAGGADGELFF
clone size: NA; J gene: TRBJ2-7; V gene: TRBV18; D gene: TRBD2; CDR3 length: 16; CDR3 DNA: TGTGCCAGCTCACCCCCGACTAGCGGGGGAACCTACGAGCAGTACTTC; CDR3 protein: CASSPPTSGGTYEQYF
clone size: NA; J gene: TRBJ2-1; V gene: TRBV5-4; D gene: NA; CDR3 length: 15; CDR3 DNA: TGTGCCAGCAGCTTTCGGACTATCCCCCCCGGTGAGCAGTTCTTC; CDR3 protein: CASSFRTIPPGEQFF
clone size: NA; J gene: TRBJ1-4; V gene: TRBV7-9; D gene: NA; CDR3 length: 17; CDR3 DNA: TGTGCCAGCAGCTTAAATCAGGGGCAAGCAACTAATGAAAAACTGTTTTTT; CDR3 protein: CASSLNQGQATNEKLFF
clone size: few; J gene: TRBJ2-2; V gene: TRBV5-1; D gene: TRBD1; CDR3 length: 14; CDR3 DNA: TGCGCCAGCAGCTTGGGACAGGGTCCCGGGGAGCTGTTTTTT; CDR3 protein: CASSLGQGPGELFF
clone size: NA; J gene: TRBJ2-5; V gene: TRBV10-1; D gene: NA; CDR3 length: 13; CDR3 DNA: TGCGCCAGCAGTGAAGACAGACAAGAGACCCAGTACTTC; CDR3 protein: CASSEDRQETQYF
clone size: NA; J gene: TRBJ1-5; V gene: TRBV2; D gene: TRBD1; CDR3 length: 13; CDR3 DNA: TGTGCCAGCAGCGGACAGGGGAATCAGCCCCAGCATTTT; CDR3 protein: CASSGQGNQPQHF
clone size: few; J gene: TRBJ1-5; V gene: TRBV19; D gene: NA; CDR3 length: 15; CDR3 DNA: TGTGCCAGTAGTATAAGGGAGGAGGGCAATCAGCCCCAGCATTTT; CDR3 protein: CASSIREEGNQPQHF
clone size: NA; J gene: TRBJ2-3; V gene: TRBV28; D gene: TRBD2; CDR3 length: 18; CDR3 DNA: TGTGCCAGCAGAATAGGCTCGTGGACTAGCGGGAGAACAGATACGCAGTATTTT; CDR3 protein: CASRIGSWTSGRTDTQYF
clone size: NA; J gene: TRBJ1-5; V gene: TRBV7-9; D gene: NA; CDR3 length: 13; CDR3 DNA: TGTGCCAGCAGCTTCGGGGTGGGTCAGCCCCAGCATTTT; CDR3 protein: CASSFGVGQPQHF
clone size: NA; J gene: TRBJ2-7; V gene: TRBV27; D gene: TRBD1; CDR3 length: 13; CDR3 DNA: TGTGCCAGCAGTTACGACAGGGCCCACGAGCAGTACTTC; CDR3 protein: CASSYDRAHEQYF
clone size: NA; J gene: TRBJ2-3; V gene: TRBV3-1/TRBV3-2; D gene: NA; CDR3 length: 13; CDR3 DNA: TGTGCCAGCAGCCAAGACGTGGCCCGTACGCAGTATTTT; CDR3 protein: CASSQDVARTQYF
clone size: NA; J gene: TRBJ1-2; V gene: TRBV28; D gene: NA; CDR3 length: 15; CDR3 DNA: TGTGCCAGCAGTCCGTGGACGTCGGGGAACTATGGCTACACCTTC; CDR3 protein: CASSPWTSGNYGYTF
clone size: NA; J gene: TRBJ2-1; V gene: TRBV28; D gene: NA; CDR3 length: 15; CDR3 DNA: TGTGCCAGCAGTTTAGGGGGGAGCTCCTACAATGAGCAGTTCTTC; CDR3 protein: CASSLGGSSYNEQFF
clone size: NA; J gene: TRBJ1-6; V gene: TRBV19; D gene: NA; CDR3 length: 15; CDR3 DNA: TGTGCCAGTAGTATAGAGGACAACCATAATTCACCCCTCCACTTT; CDR3 protein: CASSIEDNHNSPLHF
clone size: NA; J gene: TRBJ2-7; V gene: TRBV2; D gene: NA; CDR3 length: 12; CDR3 DNA: TGTGCCAGCAGTGGCAGGGGTTTAGAGCAGTACTTC; CDR3 protein: CASSGRGLEQYF
clone size: NA; J gene: TRBJ2-3; V gene: TRBV5-4; D gene: NA; CDR3 length: 16; CDR3 DNA: TGTGCCAGCAGCTTGGAAGGGAGGCATACCACAGATACGCAGTATTTT; CDR3 protein: CASSLEGRHTTDTQYF
clone size: NA; J gene: TRBJ2-7; V gene: TRBV4-2; D gene: TRBD2; CDR3 length: 16; CDR3 DNA: TGTGCCAGCAGCCAGGCTACCGGGACTAGCGTCGGCGAGCAGTACTTC; CDR3 protein: CASSQATGTSVGEQYF
clone size: NA; J gene: TRBJ2-1; V gene: TRBV29-1; D gene: NA; CDR3 length: 12; CDR3 DNA: TGCAGCGTTGATGGACAGAACAATGAGCAGTTCTTC; CDR3 protein: CSVDGQNNEQFF
clone size: NA; J gene: TRBJ1-1; V gene: TRBV11-3; D gene: NA; CDR3 length: 13; CDR3 DNA: TGTGCCAGCAGCTCCCGGACTAACACTGAAGCTTTCTTT; CDR3 protein: CASSSRTNTEAFF
clone size: few; J gene: TRBJ2-3; V gene: TRBV10-1; D gene: TRBD2; CDR3 length: 15; CDR3 DNA: TGCGCCAGCAGTGTTAGCGGGGGAACTACAGATACGCAGTATTTT; CDR3 protein: CASSVSGGTTDTQYF
clone size: NA; J gene: TRBJ1-1; V gene: TRBV20-1; D gene: NA; CDR3 length: 11; CDR3 DNA: TGCAGTGCTAACGGGTACACTGAAGCTTTCTTT; CDR3 protein: CSANGYTEAFF
clone size: NA; J gene: TRBJ2-1; V gene: TRBV18; D gene: TRBD1; CDR3 length: 14; CDR3 DNA: TGTGCCAGCTCACCCAGGACAGGGCGCAATGAGCAGTTCTTC; CDR3 protein: CASSPRTGRNEQFF
clone size: NA; J gene: TRBJ1-5; V gene: TRBV15; D gene: NA; CDR3 length: 14; CDR3 DNA: TGTGCCACCTCAGGGGATTATAGCAATCAGCCCCAGCATTTT; CDR3 protein: CATSGDYSNQPQHF
clone size: NA; J gene: TRBJ1-4; V gene: TRBV2; D gene: TRBD1; CDR3 length: 14; CDR3 DNA: TGTGCCAGCGGGCAAAACAGGGGTAATGAAAAACTGTTTTTT; CDR3 protein: CASGQNRGNEKLFF
clone size: NA; J gene: TRBJ2-7; V gene: TRBV6-1; D gene: NA; CDR3 length: 15; CDR3 DNA: TGTGCCAGCAGTGAAGCGTCAGCGCTTTCCTACGAGCAGTACTTC; CDR3 protein: CASSEASALSYEQYF
clone size: NA; J gene: TRBJ1-6; V gene: TRBV14; D gene: NA; CDR3 length: 16; CDR3 DNA: TGTGCCAGCAGCCAAGCTCCGGGACTGCATAATTCACCCCTCCACTTT; CDR3 protein: CASSQAPGLHNSPLHF